These T cell receptor beta chains were read from a single sample in a study of cytomegalovirus exposure and HLA in healthy donors. Clones were read by immunoSEQ multiplex PCR, and TCRdb kept only the in-frame ones, dropping some. The sample holds roughly 170,000 clones; less than 90% are singletons and the top ten take just over 4.5%. The sequenced sample was PBMCs. The receptors shown here come from a woman aged 50 to 60 in good health and CMV-seropositive. The CDR3 runs from the conserved cysteine through the conserved F or W. The D gene is left open where the match is weak. Only some rows state a clone size, as once, few, many or a class for expanded clones.

D gene,clone size,CDR3 length,V gene,J gene,CDR3 protein,CDR3 DNA
TRBD2,NA,15,TRBV19,TRBJ2-7,CASSSLGTSGREQYF,TGTGCCAGTAGTTCTCTTGGGACTAGCGGGAGAGAGCAGTACTTC
TRBD2,NA,18,TRBV27,TRBJ2-1,CASSFPGRVLGPYNEQFF,TGTGCCAGCAGTTTCCCCGGGAGGGTCCTCGGCCCCTACAATGAGCAGTTCTTC
NA,NA,17,TRBV27,TRBJ2-7,CASTSLWRYRETGEQYF,TGTGCCAGCACTTCCCTTTGGAGGTACCGGGAGACGGGAGAGCAGTACTTC
NA,NA,15,TRBV5-1,TRBJ1-4,CASSLGATTNEKLFF,TGCGCCAGCAGCTTGGGGGCCACAACTAATGAAAAACTGTTTTTT
TRBD2,NA,17,TRBV10-1,TRBJ2-7,CATATSGIKPGGYEQYF,TGCGCCACCGCTACTAGCGGGATAAAACCCGGGGGCTACGAGCAGTACTTC
TRBD1,NA,11,TRBV30,TRBJ1-1,CAQNRGTEAFF,TGTGCTCAAAACAGGGGAACTGAAGCTTTCTTT
NA,NA,13,TRBV7-2,TRBJ1-1,CASSLDSRGRAFF,TGTGCCAGCAGCTTAGATTCCAGGGGCCGGGCTTTCTTT
TRBD2,NA,15,TRBV5-1,TRBJ2-1,CASSIGASGYNEQFF,TGCGCCAGCAGCATCGGGGCTAGCGGCTACAATGAGCAGTTCTTC
TRBD1,NA,15,TRBV5-1,TRBJ1-1,CASSPGTGMSNEAFF,TGCGCCAGCAGCCCCGGGACAGGGATGTCGAATGAAGCTTTCTTT
TRBD2,NA,16,TRBV10-3,TRBJ2-7,CAISGGTSGSPYEQYF,TGTGCCATCAGTGGGGGGACTAGCGGATCCCCCTACGAGCAGTACTTC
TRBD2,NA,15,TRBV10-2,TRBJ2-3,CASSVSGPRTDTQYF,TGCGCCAGCAGTGTTAGCGGGCCACGCACAGATACGCAGTATTTT
NA,NA,15,TRBV5-4,TRBJ2-2,CASSLGTTNTGELFF,TGTGCCAGCAGCTTGGGGACTACCAACACCGGGGAGCTGTTTTTT
TRBD1,NA,14,TRBV18,TRBJ1-4,CASSGQGEYEKLFF,TGTGCCAGCTCAGGACAGGGAGAGTATGAAAAACTGTTTTTT
NA,NA,14,TRBV14,TRBJ1-1,CASSRQAWNTEAFF,TGTGCCAGCAGCCGACAGGCTTGGAACACTGAAGCTTTCTTT
NA,NA,12,TRBV7-2,TRBJ2-7,CASSSQEYEQYF,TGTGCCAGCAGCTCACAGGAATACGAGCAGTACTTC
TRBD2,once,16,TRBV4-3,TRBJ2-3,CASSQTSGGITDTQYF,TGCGCCAGCAGCCAAACTAGCGGGGGGATCACAGATACGCAGTATTTT
TRBD2,NA,15,TRBV7-2,TRBJ2-2,CASSLPAGGAGELFF,TGTGCCAGCAGCTTACCAGCGGGGGGGGCCGGGGAGCTGTTTTTT
NA,NA,15,TRBV5-4,TRBJ2-7,CASSPWRGGSLEQYF,TGTGCCAGCAGCCCTTGGAGAGGAGGATCACTCGAGCAGTACTTC
TRBD1,NA,20,TRBV29-1,TRBJ2-3,CSVEDLPTGGGAPSTDTQYF,TGCAGCGTTGAAGATCTACCCACAGGGGGCGGTGCCCCTAGCACAGATACGCAGTATTTT
TRBD1,NA,14,TRBV7-9,TRBJ2-2,CASLGQVDSGGLFF,TGTGCCAGCTTGGGACAGGTGGACTCAGGCGGGCTGTTTTTT
NA,NA,15,TRBV4-2,TRBJ2-7,CASSQELAVNYEQYF,TGTGCCAGCAGCCAGGAATTAGCGGTAAACTACGAGCAGTACTTC
TRBD1,once,17,TRBV9,TRBJ2-1,CASSVGSLGDRGREQFF,TGTGCCAGCAGCGTAGGCAGTTTGGGGGACAGGGGCAGAGAGCAGTTCTTC
NA,NA,13,TRBV19,TRBJ2-5,CATTPGTLETQYF,TGTGCCACCACTCCGGGTACGCTGGAGACCCAGTACTTC
TRBD1,few,16,TRBV2,TRBJ1-5,CASRQDAGGLNQPQHF,TGTGCCAGCAGGCAGGACGCAGGGGGCTTGAATCAGCCCCAGCATTTT
TRBD2,NA,16,TRBV5-1,TRBJ2-1,CASSASGGSSYNEQFF,TGCGCCAGCAGCGCCTCGGGCGGGAGCTCCTACAATGAGCAGTTCTTC
NA,NA,13,TRBV7-2,TRBJ2-3,CASSFAGPDTQYF,TGTGCCAGCAGCTTTGCGGGACCAGATACGCAGTATTTT
TRBD1,NA,17,TRBV9,TRBJ1-6,CASSVRSGTGVNSPLHF,TGTGCCAGCAGCGTCCGATCAGGGACAGGGGTTAATTCACCCCTCCACTTT
TRBD1,NA,16,TRBV27,TRBJ1-6,CASSLSGQAYNSPLHF,TGTGCCAGCAGTTTATCGGGACAGGCATATAATTCACCCCTCCACTTT
TRBD2,NA,16,TRBV7-8,TRBJ2-7,CASSLFGGSRAYEQYF,TGTGCCAGCAGCTTATTTGGCGGGAGTCGTGCCTACGAGCAGTACTTC
NA,NA,12,TRBV5-5,TRBJ1-4,CASGGNGEKLFF,TGTGCCAGCGGGGGGAATGGTGAAAAACTGTTTTTT
NA,NA,13,TRBV19,TRBJ2-1,CASSIGQNNEQFF,TGTGCCAGTAGTATAGGACAGAACAATGAGCAGTTCTTC
NA,NA,14,TRBV7-2,TRBJ1-4,CASTVGAANEKLFF,TGTGCCAGCACTGTGGGGGCGGCTAATGAAAAACTGTTTTTT
NA,NA,16,TRBV5-4,TRBJ1-3,CASSLGGDFSGNTIYF,TGTGCCAGCAGCTTGGGGGGCGACTTCTCTGGAAACACCATATATTTT
TRBD1,once,16,TRBV7-9,TRBJ1-1,CSSSLGTGTRDTEAFF,TGTTCCAGCAGCTTGGGGACAGGGACAAGGGACACTGAAGCTTTCTTT
TRBD1,few,17,TRBV28,TRBJ1-5,CASSLWRGQGRKQPQHF,TGTGCCAGCAGTTTATGGCGAGGACAGGGCAGGAAACAGCCCCAGCATTTT
TRBD1,NA,15,TRBV6-5,TRBJ1-1,CASTIYEGADTEAFF,TGTGCCAGCACAATCTATGAGGGGGCGGACACTGAAGCTTTCTTT
NA,NA,14,TRBV7-7,TRBJ1-4,CASSLGSHNEKLFF,TGTGCTAGCAGCTTGGGCAGCCATAATGAAAAACTGTTTTTT
TRBD1,few,16,TRBV6-1,TRBJ2-5,CASSELSGQGEETQYF,TGTGCCAGCAGTGAATTATCCGGACAGGGTGAGGAGACCCAGTACTTC
NA,NA,18,TRBV4-1,TRBJ1-1,CASSQPITGLRMNTEAFF,TGCGCCAGCAGCCAACCTATCACAGGGCTTCGAATGAACACTGAAGCTTTCTTT
TRBD1,NA,16,TRBV18,TRBJ1-1,CASSPDREVVYTEAFF,TGTGCCAGCTCCCCGGACAGGGAGGTCGTGTACACTGAAGCTTTCTTT
NA,NA,12,TRBV13,TRBJ2-5,CASSLGGSNQYF,TGTGCCAGCAGCTTAGGCGGGAGTAACCAGTACTTC
TRBD1,NA,14,TRBV7-2,TRBJ1-1,CASSYETGGTEAFF,TGTGCCAGCAGTTACGAGACAGGGGGCACTGAAGCTTTCTTT
NA,NA,17,TRBV2,TRBJ1-6,CASSEGAGGSYNSPLHF,TGTGCCAGCAGTGAAGGGGCGGGAGGCTCCTATAATTCACCCCTCCACTTT
TRBD1,once,15,TRBV5-4,TRBJ2-1,CASSLGTGTYNEQFF,TGTGCCAGCAGCTTGGGGACAGGGACCTACAATGAGCAGTTCTTC
TRBD2,NA,15,TRBV7-2,TRBJ2-1,CASSLWTSRYNEQFF,TGTGCCAGCAGCTTATGGACTAGCCGTTACAATGAGCAGTTCTTC
TRBD2,NA,15,TRBV9,TRBJ2-3,CASNPRTSGTDTQYF,TGTGCCAGCAACCCTAGGACTAGCGGGACTGATACGCAGTATTTT
TRBD2,NA,14,TRBV7-2,TRBJ2-1,CASSLWTSGSEQFF,TGTGCCAGCAGCTTATGGACTAGCGGGAGCGAGCAGTTCTTC
NA,NA,15,TRBV5-1,TRBJ1-1,CASSLAPGMNTEAFF,TGCGCCAGCAGCTTGGCCCCAGGGATGAACACTGAAGCTTTCTTT
TRBD1,NA,18,TRBV9,TRBJ1-1,CASSVAGGTAYPNTEAFF,TGTGCCAGCAGCGTAGCTGGCGGGACAGCCTACCCGAACACTGAAGCTTTCTTT